A single sample is the source of the 24 T cell receptor beta chains below, sequenced in a study of blood T cell repertoires in COVID-19. Assay: immunoSEQ multiplex PCR; the TCRdb copy retains only in-frame clones and omits some. The sample contains a few hundred thousand clones, 85% to 90% of which appear only once. The sequenced sample was peripheral blood. All receptors come from a human donor in a cohort sampled during active COVID-19.

The rearrangement links TRBV3-1 (or the pseudogene TRBV3-2) to TRBJ1-4; D gene uncertain. CDR1 is LGHDT, CDR2 YNNKEL, per germline (reference sequence). V dropped 4 bases and J dropped 2 bases, with 11 bases sitting between them. This CDR3 region has 15 residues. DNA for the CDR3: TGTGCCAGCAGCCTGGGTGGAGGGACTAATGAAAAACTGTTTTTT. Its translation is CASSLGGGTNEKLFF.

The chain has TRBV4-1 and TRBJ1-6; the D is unclear. Germline CDR1 reads MGHRA; CDR2 reads YSYEKL. CDR3 size: 16 residues. The V gene lost 1 base and the J gene lost 0 bases, with 7 bases spanning the gap. The CDR3, as DNA: TGCGCCAGCAGCCAAGGCCTGAGCTCCTATAATTCACCCCTCCACTTT. Its translation: CASSQGLSSYNSPLHF.

The chain has TRBV13 and TRBJ2-7; TRBD1 aligns across 10 bases. Unmatched junction bases numbered 6, after V lost 5 bases and J lost 2 bases. This CDR3 region has 15 residues. Looked up from germline, CDR1 is PRHDT and CDR2 is FYEKMQ (reference sequence). This CDR3 reads CASSLGTGVAYEQYF. Here the CDR3 DNA reads TGTGCCAGCAGCCTCGGGACAGGGGTCGCCTACGAGCAGTACTTC.

DNA for the CDR3: TGCGCCAGCAGCCCTGGGCGGCGGGAGCCTATTAATGAGCAGTTCTTC. Amino acids: CASSPGRREPINEQFF. The J gene is TRBJ2-1, the V gene TRBV5-1; 7 positions agree with TRBD2. V trimming: 4 bases; J trimming: 7 bases; junction bases outside the gene matches: 14. CDR3 length equals 16 residues. Germline assignment: CDR1 SGHRS and CDR2 YFSETQ. Filled out from reference TRBV5-1 and TRBJ2-1, the complete variable domain reads KAGVTQTPRYLIKTRGQQVTLSCSPISGHRSVSWYQQTPGQGLQFLFEYFSETQRNKGNFPGRFSGRQFSNSRSEMNVSTLELGDSALYLCASSPGRREPINEQFFGPGTRLTVL.

The chain uses TRBV3-1 (or the pseudogene TRBV3-2) and TRBJ2-3; 14 nucleotides match TRBD2. CDR1 and CDR2 (germline): LGHDT, YNNKEL (reference sequence). The CDR3 totals 18 residues. Losses at the gene ends were 1 base for V and 4 bases for J; bases not matched to a gene: 7. The CDR3: CASSQVQGTSGGSDTQYF. CDR3 DNA: TGTGCCAGCAGCCAAGTTCAGGGGACTAGCGGGGGATCAGATACGCAGTATTTT.

This clone was seen once. V and J are TRBV9 and TRBJ2-1; 7 bases line up with TRBD1. CDR1 and CDR2 (germline): SGDLS, YYNGEE. Trimming took 4 bases from V and 7 from J; bases not matched to a gene: 8. The length of the CDR3 is 14 residues. Here the CDR3 reads CASSPQTGWNEQFF. CDR3 in DNA: TGTGCCAGCAGCCCCCAGACAGGGTGGAATGAGCAGTTCTTC.

Points on this clone: Other DNA variants within this sample encode the same CDR3. The chain carries TRBV9 and TRBJ2-3; D possibly corresponds to TRBD2 (5 bases). Trimming pared 0 bases from V and 6 bases from J, leaving 5 bases between. Germline V gene data show CDR1 as SGDLS and CDR2 as YYNGEE. This CDR3 is built from 12 residues. The CDR3 DNA follows: TGTGCCAGCAGCGTAGGGGAGGATACGCAGTATTTT. Its protein product is CASSVGEDTQYF. Looking up the rest from reference TRBV9 and TRBJ2-3 gives the full variable domain: DSGVTQTPKHLITATGQRVTLRCSPRSGDLSVYWYQQSLDQGLQFLIQYYNGEERAKGNILERFSAQQFPDLHSELNLSSLELGDSALYFCASSVGEDTQYFGPGTRLTVL.

The rearrangement joins TRBV12-1 to TRBJ2-5; TRBD2, the table's D call, lacks a check against the DNA. TRBV12-1 is tagged as a pseudogene. The CDR3 has 15 residues. The CDR3 loop is CASSPGGLYQETQYF. The CDR3 nucleotides are TGTGCCAGCAGCCCGGGGGGTTTGTACCAAGAGACCCAGTACTTC.

The gene calls are TRBV5-4 and TRBJ2-1, with D possibly matching TRBD1 (6 bases). The CDR3 is 13 amino acids. CDR1 SGHNT and CDR2 YYREEE come from the germline V gene (reference sequence). V lost 1 base to trimming and J lost 9 bases, with 11 bases between them. CDR3 nucleotides: TGTGCCAGCAGCTTGACCGTAGGGGGTGAGCAGTTCTTC. It specifies CASSLTVGGEQFF.

A note on this clone: The identical CDR3 is also encoded by other nucleotide sequences in the sample. The rearrangement uses TRBV28 and TRBJ1-3; TRBD1 might be the D (6 bases). Trimming removed 3 bases from V and 4 bases from J, with 10 bases in between. CDR3 length: 14 residues. The germline V gene has CDR1 MDHEN and CDR2 SYDVKM. CDR3 DNA sequence: TGTGCCAGCAGTTTGGGGGGGGCAGGAAACACCATATATTTT. It is translated as CASSLGGAGNTIYF. The full variable domain, its missing parts supplied by reference TRBV28 and TRBJ1-3, is DVKVTQSSRYLVKRTGEKVFLECVQDMDHENMFWYRQDPGLGLRLIYFSYDVKMKEKGDIPEGYSVSREKKERFSLILESASTNQTSMYLCASSLGGAGNTIYFGEGSWLTVV.

The rearrangement uses TRBV27 and TRBJ2-1, with D tentatively TRBD2 (6 bases). Germline V gives CDR1 MNHEY, CDR2 SMNVEV (reference sequence). The CDR3 has 15 residues. The ends were cut back, 2 bases at V and 8 bases at J, with 16 bases in the middle. The CDR3 sequence is CASSLIREMPDEQFF. For the CDR3, the DNA is TGTGCCAGCAGTTTAATCCGGGAGATGCCGGATGAGCAGTTCTTC.

This clone was seen a handful of times. The chain couples TRBV11-2 to TRBJ2-7; 8 nucleotides line up with TRBD1. The CDR3 is 14 amino acids. The V gene's germline CDR1 is SGHAT and CDR2 FQNNGV. V lost 5 bases, J lost 1 base, and 4 bases stayed unmatched. CDR3 coding DNA: TGTGCCAGCAGCCTAAGGACAGGGTCCTACGAGCAGTACTTC. This codes for CASSLRTGSYEQYF.

The genes are TRBV10-3 and TRBJ1-2; TRBD1 aligns across 12 bases. The CDR3 loop spans 17 amino acids. In germline, CDR1 is ENHRY, CDR2 SYGVKD. V gave up 6 bases and J gave up 4 bases; unmatched junction bases: 12. CDR3 in DNA: TGTGCCATCAGCAACCCGGGACAGGGGGCGCGAGGCTATGGCTACACCTTC. Residues: CAISNPGQGARGYGYTF.

As concerns this clone: This sample includes further DNA sequences coding for the same CDR3. This chain joins TRBV4-1 and TRBJ2-7; D may be TRBD1 (5 bases). The V and J ends lost 1 base and 0 bases respectively, with 7 bases between them. Per the germline V gene, CDR1 is MGHRA and CDR2 is YSYEKL. CDR3 length: 14 amino acids. DNA of the CDR3: TGCGCCAGCAGCCAAGTTCAGGGCTCCTACGAGCAGTACTTC. Residues: CASSQVQGSYEQYF.

V is TRBV24-1 and J is TRBJ2-6; D may be TRBD1 (6 bases). Trimming took 1 base from V and 0 from J, leaving 15 bases between them. The CDR3 is 19 amino acids. Germline CDR1 reads KGHDR; CDR2 reads SFDVKD. The CDR3 coding sequence is TGTGCCACCAGTGATTTTGGGGACATCTATTTCTCTGGGGCCAACGTCCTGACTTTC. Amino acid sequence: CATSDFGDIYFSGANVLTF.

The rearrangement joins TRBV4-1 to TRBJ2-2, with 9 bases matching TRBD1. The CDR3 is 18 residues long. V trimming: 6 bases; J trimming: 2 bases; junction bases outside the gene matches: 13. The germline V gene has CDR1 MGHRA and CDR2 YSYEKL. CDR3 sequence reads: CASRGGLDRGSNTGELFF. The CDR3 DNA reads as TGCGCCAGCAGGGGGGGGCTCGACAGGGGGAGCAACACCGGGGAGCTGTTTTTT.

This clone was seen repeatedly, ten times or more. Other DNA sequences in this sample translate to the same CDR3. The rearrangement joins TRBV6-1 to TRBJ2-1, with TRBD2 matching over 8 bases. CDR3 length: 15 amino acids. J lost 7 bases, V lost 1 base, and 6 bases had no gene match. Germline CDR1 is MNHNS and CDR2 is SASEGT. This CDR3 reads CASSEGAGGGNEQFF. The CDR3, as DNA: TGTGCCAGCAGTGAAGGGGCGGGCGGGGGGAATGAGCAGTTCTTC.

CDR3 in DNA: TGCGCCAGCAGCACTGGACAAAGGGAAAGCTCTGGGGCCAACGTCCTGACTTTC. Translation gives CASSTGQRESSGANVLTF. The rearrangement joins TRBV5-1 to TRBJ2-6, with a weak D call TRBD1 (5 bases). The V end lost 4 bases, the J end lost 0 bases, and 17 bases lay between the germline ends. Germline assignment: CDR1 SGHRS and CDR2 YFSETQ. The CDR3 loop spans 18 amino acids.

V usage is TRBV18 and J usage is TRBJ1-5; 12 bases are shared with TRBD1. The CDR3 has 18 residues. With 1 base clipped from V and 6 bases from J, the junction kept 10 bases outside the gene matches. From germline, CDR1 is KGHSH and CDR2 LQKENI. Written as DNA, the CDR3 is TGTGCCAGCTCACCACGTGCCCCAGGGACAGGGGGCGTTCAGCCCCAGCATTTT. It encodes CASSPRAPGTGGVQPQHF.

J is TRBJ1-1 and V is TRBV5-1, with D possibly TRBD1 on 6 matching bases. V was pared by 5 bases and J by 2 bases, with 16 bases between. There are 15 residues in the CDR3. Germline V gives CDR1 SGHRS, CDR2 YFSETQ. The CDR3 sequence is CASRKATGINTEAFF. The CDR3 DNA is TGCGCCAGCAGGAAAGCTACAGGGATTAACACTGAAGCTTTCTTT.

This chain uses TRBV7-3 with TRBJ2-1; 7 bases are a match to TRBD2. There are 15 residues in the CDR3. Germline CDR1 SGHTA, CDR2 FQGTGA. V shed 11 bases, J shed 0 bases, and the junction held 10 bases outside the gene matches. The CDR3, as DNA: TGTGCCTGCGGGAAGGGCGGGAGCTCCTACAATGAGCAGTTCTTC. This translates into CACGKGGSSYNEQFF.

This clone was picked up one time. The chain uses TRBV7-2 and TRBJ1-2, with TRBD1 as a possible D gene (6 bases). Trimming removed 1 base at V and 0 bases at J, with 21 bases between. The CDR3 runs 19 residues. CDR1 and CDR2 from the germline V gene are SGHTA and FQGNSA. CDR3 sequence: CASSLEVLGPAGANYGYTF. The CDR3 nucleotides read TGTGCCAGCAGCTTAGAGGTATTGGGTCCGGCAGGGGCTAACTATGGCTACACCTTC.

This clone came up a few times. V and J are TRBV5-4 and TRBJ1-1; 7 bases fit TRBD1. Trimming removed 3 bases from V and 8 bases from J; junction bases left unmatched: 10. This CDR3 is built from 14 residues. Germline CDR1 SGHNT, CDR2 YYREEE (reference sequence). CDR3 sequence reads: CASSSGALQGEAFF. Here the CDR3 DNA reads TGTGCCAGCAGCTCAGGGGCCCTACAGGGGGAAGCTTTCTTT.

V and J are TRBV19 and TRBJ1-1; TRBD1 matches 8 bases. The CDR3 totals 11 residues. The ends lost 7 bases at V and 8 bases at J; junction bases unmatched: 3. Per germline, CDR1 LNHDA and CDR2 SQIVND (reference sequence). CDR3 sequence reads: CASNWDREAFF. The CDR3 DNA follows: TGTGCCAGTAATTGGGACAGGGAAGCTTTCTTT. The full variable domain, rest sourced from reference TRBV19 and TRBJ1-1, is DGGITQSPKYLFRKEGQNVTLSCEQNLNHDAMYWYRQDPGQGLRLIYYSQIVNDFQKGDIAEGYSVSREKKESFPLTVTSAQKNPTAFYLCASNWDREAFFGQGTRLTVV.